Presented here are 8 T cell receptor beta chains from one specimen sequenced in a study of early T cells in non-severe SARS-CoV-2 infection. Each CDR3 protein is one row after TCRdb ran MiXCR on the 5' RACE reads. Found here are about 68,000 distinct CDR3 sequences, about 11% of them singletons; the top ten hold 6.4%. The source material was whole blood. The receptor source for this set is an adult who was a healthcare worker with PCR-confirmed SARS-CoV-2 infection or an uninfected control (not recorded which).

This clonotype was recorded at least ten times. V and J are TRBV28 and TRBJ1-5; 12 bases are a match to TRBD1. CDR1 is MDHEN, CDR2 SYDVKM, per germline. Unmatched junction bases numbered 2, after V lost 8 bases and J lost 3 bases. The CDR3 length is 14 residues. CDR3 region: CASGTGGSNQPQHF. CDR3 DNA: TGTGCCAGCGGGACAGGGGGCTCCAATCAGCCCCAGCATTTT.

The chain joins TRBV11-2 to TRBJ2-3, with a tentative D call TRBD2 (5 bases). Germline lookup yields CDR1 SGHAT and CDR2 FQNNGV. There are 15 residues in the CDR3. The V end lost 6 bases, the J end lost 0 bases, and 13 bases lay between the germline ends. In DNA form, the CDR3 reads TGTGCCAGCAGTCGCCGGGGTTTCAGCACAGATACGCAGTATTTT. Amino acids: CASSRRGFSTDTQYF.

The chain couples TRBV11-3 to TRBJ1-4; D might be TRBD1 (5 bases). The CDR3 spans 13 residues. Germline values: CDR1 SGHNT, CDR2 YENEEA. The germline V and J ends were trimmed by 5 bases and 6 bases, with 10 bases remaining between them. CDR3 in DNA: TGTGCCAGCAGCGCCGGGACTGATGAAAAACTGTTTTTT. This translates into CASSAGTDEKLFF.

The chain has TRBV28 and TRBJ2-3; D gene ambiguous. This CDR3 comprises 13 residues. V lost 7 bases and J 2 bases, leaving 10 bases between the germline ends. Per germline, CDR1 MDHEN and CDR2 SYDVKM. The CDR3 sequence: CASTPRSTDTQYF. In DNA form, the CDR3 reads TGTGCCAGCACTCCGAGATCCACAGATACGCAGTATTTT. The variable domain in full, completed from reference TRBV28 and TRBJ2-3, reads DVKVTQSSRYLVKRTGEKVFLECVQDMDHENMFWYRQDPGLGLRLIYFSYDVKMKEKGDIPEGYSVSREKKERFSLILESASTNQTSMYLCASTPRSTDTQYFGPGTRLTVL.

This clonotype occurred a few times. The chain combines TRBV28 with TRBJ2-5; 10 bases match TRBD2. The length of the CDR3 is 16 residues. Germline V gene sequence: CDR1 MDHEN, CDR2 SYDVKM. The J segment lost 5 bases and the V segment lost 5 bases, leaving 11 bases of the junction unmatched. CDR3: CASSQTSGRSAETQYF. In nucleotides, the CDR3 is TGTGCCAGCAGTCAGACTAGCGGGCGGTCCGCGGAGACCCAGTACTTC.

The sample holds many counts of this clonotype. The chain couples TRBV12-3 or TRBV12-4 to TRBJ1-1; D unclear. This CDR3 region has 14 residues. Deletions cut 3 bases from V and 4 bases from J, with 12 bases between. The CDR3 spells CASSFNPWGTEAFF. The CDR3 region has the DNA TGTGCCAGCAGTTTTAATCCTTGGGGCACTGAAGCTTTCTTT.

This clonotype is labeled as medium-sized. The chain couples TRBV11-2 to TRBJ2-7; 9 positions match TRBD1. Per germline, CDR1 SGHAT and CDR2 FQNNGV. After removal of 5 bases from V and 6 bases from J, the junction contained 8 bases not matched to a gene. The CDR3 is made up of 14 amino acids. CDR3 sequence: CASSPGTGTGEQYF. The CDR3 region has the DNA TGTGCCAGCAGCCCCGGGACAGGGACTGGCGAGCAGTACTTC.

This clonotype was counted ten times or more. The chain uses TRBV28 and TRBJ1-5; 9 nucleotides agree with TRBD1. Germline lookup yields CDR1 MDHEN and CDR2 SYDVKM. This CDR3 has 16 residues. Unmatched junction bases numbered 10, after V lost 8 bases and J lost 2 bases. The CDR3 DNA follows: TGTGCCAGCGGGGAGTACAGGGGGCGAGGCAATCAGCCCCAGCATTTT. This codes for CASGEYRGRGNQPQHF.